This T cell receptor (beta chain) emerged from a study of blood T cell repertoires in COVID-19. Profiled with immunoSEQ multiplex PCR; TCRdb holds only in-frame clones, not every one. The sample gives 200,000 to 250,000 clones, roughly four fifths of which show up once; about 3.2% is in the top ten. The CDR3 runs to 13 residues. Germline V lookup: CDR1 LNHDA, CDR2 SQIVND (reference sequence). V dropped 6 bases and J dropped 7; count of bases not matched to a gene: 7. This chain links TRBV19 with TRBJ1-2; TRBD1 matches 8 bases. The TCR sequence derives from a woman aged 55-70 years who had recovered from COVID-19. The sample was PBMCs or T cells enriched from blood (not recorded which). The CDR3: CASSRDRLRGYTF. CDR3 nucleotides: TGTGCCAGTAGCCGGGACAGGCTTCGTGGCTACACCTTC.